This T cell receptor beta chain was retrieved from a study of blood T cell repertoires in COVID-19. On the study more broadly: Samples representing acute and convalescent COVID-19 were sourced from the United States, Italy and Spain.

In the study's own analysis: Estimation of nucleated cell counts relied on the amplification of reference gene primers. Profiled with immunoSEQ multiplex PCR; TCRdb holds only in-frame clones, not every one. That table furnishes V, J and clone size, whereas the DNA furnished D and trimming. The table includes about 160,000 clones, around 85% detected once. The CDR3 consists of 15 residues. The V gene end was trimmed by 4 bases and the J gene end by 1 base; junction bases not matched to a gene: 4. Looked up from germline, CDR1 is SGDLS and CDR2 is YYNGEE. The source material was peripheral blood. The origin of this receptor is a human donor with acute or convalescent COVID-19. The donor label of this sample is uncertain. This rearrangement joins TRBV9 to TRBJ2-5; TRBD2 agrees at 10 bases. CDR3 nucleotide sequence: TGTGCCAGCAGCCCCAGACTAGCGGGCCAAGAGACCCAGTACTTC. Protein product: CASSPRLAGQETQYF. The entire variable domain, with the rest obtained from reference TRBV9 and TRBJ2-5, is as follows: DSGVTQTPKHLITATGQRVTLRCSPRSGDLSVYWYQQSLDQGLQFLIQYYNGEERAKGNILERFSAQQFPDLHSELNLSSLELGDSALYFCASSPRLAGQETQYFGPGTRLLVL.